This entry lists 31 T cell receptor beta chains sequenced from one sample in a study of OX40 agonist ivuxolimab in advanced cancers. Using immunoSEQ multiplex PCR, the repertoire was profiled, and TCRdb retains in-frame clones only, with some absent. The sample lists roughly 30,000 clones, about four fifths occurring once. The input for sequencing was CD4+ or CD8+ T cells sorted from blood, taken in a trial of the OX40 agonist ivuxolimab. Receptors were obtained from an adult with an advanced solid tumor such as melanoma, head and neck, liver or kidney cancer.

This clone is categorized as medium-sized. This chain joins TRBV2 and TRBJ2-7; the D gene is possibly TRBD2 (6 bases). The CDR3 loop spans 14 amino acids. CDR1 and CDR2 from the germline V gene are SNHLY and FYNNEI. V dropped 1 base and J dropped 4 bases, with 11 bases sitting between them. CDR3 residues: CASSEGSGAYEQYF. The CDR3 nucleotides read TGTGCCAGCAGTGAAGGTAGCGGAGCTTACGAGCAGTACTTC.

This chain connects TRBV9 to TRBJ2-3, with unresolved D. Trimming pared 2 bases from V and 4 bases from J, leaving 5 bases between. The germline V gene has CDR1 SGDLS and CDR2 YYNGEE. This CDR3 is built from 12 residues. The CDR3 region has the DNA TGTGCCAGCAGCGTTTTCCCAGATACGCAGTATTTT. Its translation: CASSVFPDTQYF.

The chain links TRBV11-2 to TRBJ2-7; no firm D call. Trimming pared 4 bases from V and 5 bases from J, leaving 18 bases between. CDR1 SGHAT and CDR2 FQNNGV come from the germline V gene. The CDR3 has 15 residues. Written as DNA, the CDR3 is TGTGCCAGCAGCTCCCCTTATACCGCCAAGGACGAGCAGTACTTC. This encodes CASSSPYTAKDEQYF.

The chain couples TRBV11-3 to TRBJ2-3; 11 bases align to TRBD2. This CDR3 comprises 17 residues. Germline CDR1 is SGHNT and CDR2 is YENEEA. V dropped 5 bases and J dropped 1; count of bases not matched to a gene: 8. The CDR3 nucleotides are TGTGCCAGCAGCCCCATGGGACTAGCGGCGCGCACAGATACGCAGTATTTT. Protein: CASSPMGLAARTDTQYF.

This rearrangement joins TRBV5-1 to TRBJ2-1; a possible D gene is TRBD1 (5 bases). This CDR3 has 15 residues. V dropped 4 bases and J dropped 4 bases, with 15 bases sitting between them. Germline V CDR1 and CDR2: SGHRS, YFSETQ. CDR3 nucleotide sequence: TGCGCCAGCAGCCGTACGGACATTTCGTACAATGAGCAGTTCTTC. Its protein product is CASSRTDISYNEQFF. Based on the CDR3 plus reference TRBV5-1 and TRBJ2-1, the full variable domain is KAGVTQTPRYLIKTRGQQVTLSCSPISGHRSVSWYQQTPGQGLQFLFEYFSETQRNKGNFPGRFSGRQFSNSRSEMNVSTLELGDSALYLCASSRTDISYNEQFFGPGTRLTVL.

This rearrangement joins TRBV2 to TRBJ2-7; TRBD2 aligns across 7 bases. CDR1 SNHLY and CDR2 FYNNEI come from the germline V gene. The V segment lost 3 bases and the J segment 4 bases; nucleotides outside the gene matches: 3. The CDR3 consists of 13 residues. CDR3 sequence: CASSDISGYEQYF. The CDR3 DNA sequence: TGTGCCAGCAGTGATATTAGCGGGTACGAGCAGTACTTC.

The chain carries TRBV19 and TRBJ2-3; D might be TRBD1 or TRBD2, each matching 5 bases. Trimming pared 4 bases from V and 4 bases from J, leaving 15 bases between. Looked up from germline, CDR1 is LNHDA and CDR2 is SQIVND (reference sequence). The CDR3 sequence is 15 residues long. CDR3 residues: CASSRGRGVPDTQYF. CDR3 bases: TGTGCCAGTAGTAGGGGTAGGGGAGTCCCAGATACGCAGTATTTT.

Sample share makes this clone medium-sized. The J gene is TRBJ1-5, the V gene TRBV7-8; D unclear. V was clipped by 2 bases and J by 0 bases, with 11 bases between them. Germline lookup yields CDR1 SGHVS and CDR2 FQNEAQ. This CDR3 spans 16 amino acids. CDR3 amino acids: CASSLWTLYSNQPQHF. CDR3 in DNA: TGTGCCAGCAGCTTATGGACCCTATATAGCAATCAGCCCCAGCATTTT.

This clone appeared once. This rearrangement joins TRBV5-4 to TRBJ2-7; no firm D call. Germline V gene lookup returns CDR1 SGHNT and CDR2 YYREEE (reference sequence). This CDR3 has 13 amino acids. V was trimmed by 0 bases and J by 3 bases, leaving 7 bases between them. The CDR3 nucleotides read TGTGCCAGCAGCTTGGAGGGCGGCTACGAGCAGTACTTC. Amino acids: CASSLEGGYEQYF.

This chain joins TRBV2 and TRBJ2-7; 11 positions agree with TRBD1. V trimming: 5 bases; J trimming: 6 bases; junction bases outside the gene matches: 6. The CDR3 loop spans 14 amino acids. Germline CDR1 SNHLY, CDR2 FYNNEI. The DNA for the CDR3 is TGTGCCAGCAGTACGGGACAGGGGGGCCTCGAGCAGTACTTC. It is translated as CASSTGQGGLEQYF.

The genes are TRBV19 and TRBJ1-5; D call uncertain. V dropped 5 bases and J dropped 4 bases, with 18 bases sitting between them. Germline V gives CDR1 LNHDA, CDR2 SQIVND (reference sequence). This CDR3 contains 16 residues. CDR3 sequence: CASSPRTEVANQPQHF. DNA for the CDR3: TGTGCCAGTAGTCCCCGGACCGAAGTTGCTAATCAGCCCCAGCATTTT.

This clone has only one observation. This chain uses TRBV2 with TRBJ2-5; 9 bases align to TRBD1. CDR3 size: 16 residues. With 5 bases clipped from V and 0 bases from J, the junction kept 7 bases outside the gene matches. CDR1 is SNHLY and CDR2 is FYNNEI in the germline V gene. The CDR3 region has the DNA TGTGCCAGCAGTACGACCGGGACAGGGTACCAAGAGACCCAGTACTTC. It encodes CASSTTGTGYQETQYF.

The chain couples TRBV4-3 to TRBJ2-5, with 8 nucleotides matching TRBD2. Per the germline V gene, CDR1 is LGHNA and CDR2 is YSLEER. The CDR3 covers 15 residues. Losses at the gene ends were 0 bases for V and 4 bases for J; bases not matched to a gene: 4. DNA for the CDR3: TGCGCCAGCAGCCAAGACCCGGGACTAGGAGAGACCCAGTACTTC. It translates to CASSQDPGLGETQYF.

The rearrangement uses TRBV27 and TRBJ2-1; D is ambiguous. The CDR3 totals 13 residues. The germline V gene has CDR1 MNHEY and CDR2 SMNVEV (reference sequence). V gave up 4 bases and J gave up 10 bases, with 14 bases separating them. CDR3 protein: CASSSWAGPEQFF. The CDR3, as DNA: TGTGCCAGCAGTTCATGGGCTGGGCCCGAGCAGTTCTTC.

By sample share, this clone is medium-sized (0.01 to 0.1%). The chain has TRBV15 and TRBJ2-7, with D perhaps assigned TRBD1 or TRBD2 (5 bases each). This CDR3 is 15 amino acids long. The ends were cut back, 0 bases at V and 6 bases at J, with 15 bases in the middle. Germline V CDR1 and CDR2: LNHNV, YYDKDF (reference sequence). The CDR3 region has the DNA TGTGCCACCAGCAGAGAGAGGGGCGCCGGTCCCGAGCAGTACTTC. This gives the protein CATSRERGAGPEQYF.

The chain couples TRBV7-6 to TRBJ2-2, with no clear D. The CDR3 extends over 14 amino acids. In germline, CDR1 is SGHVS, CDR2 FNYEAQ. V lost 3 bases and J 3 bases, leaving 8 bases between the germline ends. In nucleotides, the CDR3 is TGTGCCAGCAGCTTGTGGCGTGACACCGGGGAGCTGTTTTTT. This codes for CASSLWRDTGELFF.

The gene calls are TRBV5-5 and TRBJ2-7; a possible D gene is TRBD2 (5 bases). The CDR3 contains 12 residues. V lost 0 bases and J 6 bases, leaving 7 bases between the germline ends. Germline V gene lookup returns CDR1 SGHKS and CDR2 YYEKEE (reference sequence). This CDR3 is CASSLGEFEQYF. The CDR3 DNA follows: TGTGCCAGCAGCTTGGGGGAGTTCGAGCAGTACTTC.

On this clone: A much larger clone lies a single base off, so this may be a read error. In the same sample, other DNA sequences code for this CDR3. The gene calls are TRBV2 and TRBJ2-7; D is uncertain. The CDR3 contains 15 residues. Germline V gene sequence: CDR1 SNHLY, CDR2 FYNNEI. For the CDR3, the DNA is TGCGCCAGCAGTGAAATGGCCGCTACCACCTACGAGCAGTACTTC. Encoded protein: CASSEMAATTYEQYF.

The chain couples TRBV6-5 to TRBJ2-1; no reliable D call. The CDR3 runs to 11 residues. Germline values: CDR1 MNHEY, CDR2 SVGAGI. V lost 6 bases and J lost 6, with 6 bases in between. The CDR3: CASSAPNEQFF. CDR3 DNA sequence: TGTGCCAGCAGCGCCCCCAATGAGCAGTTCTTC.

V is TRBV11-2 and J is TRBJ2-7; 14 bases fit TRBD2. The junction had 2 bases not matched to a gene; V was cut back by 5 bases and J by 2 bases. Germline CDR1 SGHAT, CDR2 FQNNGV. CDR3 size: 15 residues. CDR3 residues: CASSQTSGRAYEQYF. The CDR3, as DNA: TGTGCCAGCAGCCAGACTAGCGGGAGGGCCTACGAGCAGTACTTC.

V gene TRBV6-4 combines with J gene TRBJ1-1; TRBD1 might be the D (6 bases). The V gene's germline CDR1 is MRHNA and CDR2 SNTAGT. The CDR3 totals 12 residues. Trimming removed 2 bases from V and 8 bases from J, with 9 bases in between. Here the CDR3 DNA reads TGTGCCAGCAGTGACGGGGGGGCCGAAGCTTTCTTT. Translating it yields CASSDGGAEAFF.

The chain joins TRBV11-2 to TRBJ1-2; perhaps TRBD1 as D (5 bases). Germline CDR1 SGHAT, CDR2 FQNNGV. V lost 5 bases to trimming and J lost 8 bases, with 18 bases between them. The CDR3 extends over 14 amino acids. In DNA form, the CDR3 reads TGTGCCAGCAGCCCCGGGTCAGGGATCTGGGGCTACACCTTC. This sequence encodes CASSPGSGIWGYTF.

This sequence joins TRBV4-2 and TRBJ2-7, with TRBD1 matching over 7 bases. The V gene's germline CDR1 is LGHNA and CDR2 YNFKEQ. This CDR3 is built from 16 residues. V lost 2 bases and J lost 4; bases outside the gene matches: 11. In nucleotides, the CDR3 is TGTGCCAGCAGCCAATATATTGACAGGGTTACGTACGAGCAGTACTTC. It codes for CASSQYIDRVTYEQYF.

The V and J genes are TRBV21-1 and TRBJ2-7; the table assigns TRBD2, which was not confirmed against the DNA. TRBV21-1 is termed a pseudogene. This CDR3 spans 12 amino acids. CDR3 sequence reads: CASRGEERGQYF. In nucleotides, the CDR3 is TGTGCCAGCAGGGGGGAGGAACGAGGGCAGTACTTC.

The chain couples TRBV14 to TRBJ2-7, with D maybe TRBD1 (6 bases). The CDR3 is 14 residues long. V was clipped by 3 bases and J by 7 bases, with 16 bases between them. Germline CDR1 reads SGHDN; CDR2 reads FVKESK. The CDR3 coding sequence is TGTGCCAGCAGCCATAAGGACAGAGAGTGGGAGCAGTACTTC. Its translation is CASSHKDREWEQYF.

Note on this clone: One end of the junction fails to match germline, which may point to a read error. In DNA form, the CDR3 reads TGTGCCAGCAGCGAAACAGGGAACGCTGAAGCTTTCTTT. It yields the protein CASSETGNAEAFF. The gene calls are TRBV7-9 and TRBJ1-1; weak D call: TRBD1 (6 bases). The CDR3 is made up of 13 amino acids. Germline V CDR1 and CDR2: SEHNR, FQNEAQ (reference sequence). The variable domain in full, with the rest retrieved from reference TRBV7-9 and TRBJ1-1, is DTGVSQNPRHKITKRGQNVTFRCDPISEHNRLYWYRQTLGQGPEFLTYFQNEAQLEKSRLLSDRFSAERPKGSFSTLEIQRTEQGDSAMYLCASSETGNAEAFFGQGTRLTVV.

The chain joins TRBV7-9 to TRBJ2-1, with TRBD1 as a possible D gene (5 bases). V shed 1 base and J shed 4 bases, with 11 bases lying between them. The CDR3 spans 15 residues. Germline-derived CDR1 and CDR2 are SEHNR and FQNEAQ (reference sequence). Written as DNA, the CDR3 is TGTGCCAGCAGCTTAGGGGCAGGGATTTACAATGAGCAGTTCTTC. Amino acids: CASSLGAGIYNEQFF.

This clone is classed as medium-sized. V usage is TRBV5-6 and J usage is TRBJ2-5; D unresolved. The CDR3 contains 16 residues. CDR1 is SGHDT, CDR2 YYEEEE, per germline. Trimming removed 0 bases from V and 4 bases from J, with 16 bases in between. In DNA form, the CDR3 reads TGTGCCAGCAGCTTGGGCATGGGGAATAGGGCAGAGACCCAGTACTTC. Protein sequence: CASSLGMGNRAETQYF.

V is TRBV15 and J is TRBJ2-3; no clear D gene. Per the germline V gene, CDR1 is LNHNV and CDR2 is YYDKDF (reference sequence). The length of the CDR3 is 13 residues. V shed 8 bases and J shed 0 bases, with 9 bases lying between them. This CDR3 reads CATRGSSTDTQYF. As DNA, the CDR3 is TGTGCCACCCGCGGCTCTAGCACAGATACGCAGTATTTT.

This chain uses TRBV5-6 with TRBJ2-7; TRBD1 or TRBD2 may be the D gene (5 bases each). The V end lost 4 bases, the J end lost 0 bases, and 11 bases lay between the germline ends. Germline V gene lookup returns CDR1 SGHDT and CDR2 YYEEEE. The CDR3 length is 14 residues. The CDR3 protein is CASSPGGFSYEQYF. CDR3 bases: TGTGCCAGCAGCCCTGGGGGTTTCTCCTACGAGCAGTACTTC.

This clone has only one observation. Its ends do not fully match the called genes, so a read error is possible. The chain has TRBV6-1 and TRBJ2-7, with 7 bases matching TRBD2. Germline-derived CDR1 and CDR2 are MNHNS and SASEGT. The CDR3 totals 17 residues. The CDR3, as DNA: TGTGCCAGCAGTGAAGCGCTCTCGCGGGAGCCCCCCTACAAGCAGTACTTC. It yields the protein CASSEALSREPPYKQYF.